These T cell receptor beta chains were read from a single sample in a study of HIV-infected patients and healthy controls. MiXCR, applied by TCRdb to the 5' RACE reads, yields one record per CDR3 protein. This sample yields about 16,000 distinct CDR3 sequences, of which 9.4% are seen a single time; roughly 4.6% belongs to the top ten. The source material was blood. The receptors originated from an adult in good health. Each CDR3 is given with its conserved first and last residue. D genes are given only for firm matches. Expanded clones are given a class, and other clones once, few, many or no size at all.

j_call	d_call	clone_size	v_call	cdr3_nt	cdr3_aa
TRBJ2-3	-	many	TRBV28	TGTGCCAGCAGGTTCCGTAGCGTCAGCACAGATACGCAGTATTTT	CASRFRSVSTDTQYF
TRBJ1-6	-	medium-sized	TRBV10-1	TGCGCCAGCCAGGCCGTGGTAGACTCACCCCTCCACTTT	CASQAVVDSPLHF
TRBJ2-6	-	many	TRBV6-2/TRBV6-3	TGTGCCAGCAGTTACAACTCTGGGGCCAACGTCCTGACTTTC	CASSYNSGANVLTF
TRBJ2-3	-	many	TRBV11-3	TGTGCCAGCAGCTTTGGGTGGGCCAGGGCCACAGATACGCAGTATTTT	CASSFGWARATDTQYF
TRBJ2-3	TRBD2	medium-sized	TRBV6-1	TGTGCCAGCAGTGAAGAGGCGGGAGGCACAGATACGCAGTATTTT	CASSEEAGGTDTQYF
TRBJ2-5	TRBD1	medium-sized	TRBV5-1	TGCGCCAGCACATCGGGACAGGAGACAGAGACCCAGTACTTC	CASTSGQETETQYF
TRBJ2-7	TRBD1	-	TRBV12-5	TGTGCTAGTGGTTTGCCCATTCCGGGACAGGGGTTTGTCTACGAGCAGTACTTC	CASGLPIPGQGFVYEQYF
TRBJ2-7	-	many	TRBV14	TGTGCCAGCAGCCAAGGAAGCGGAGAGAGTACGAAGCAGTACTTC	CASSQGSGESTKQYF
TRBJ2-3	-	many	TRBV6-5	TGTGCCACCAAAGTCACAGATACGCAGTATTTT	CATKVTDTQYF
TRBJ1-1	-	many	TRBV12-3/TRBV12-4	TGTGCCAGCAGACAAGAGGTGGGTGAAGCTTTCTTT	CASRQEVGEAFF
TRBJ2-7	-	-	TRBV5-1	TGCGCCAGCAGCTTGGCAGGGGGGCACTACGAGCAGTACTTC	CASSLAGGHYEQYF
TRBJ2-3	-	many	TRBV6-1	TGTGCCAGCAGTTTACAGGGAGACACAGATACGCAGTATTTT	CASSLQGDTDTQYF
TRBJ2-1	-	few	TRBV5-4	TGTGCCAGCGCGCCGGGACCGCTCAATGAGCAGTTCTTC	CASAPGPLNEQFF
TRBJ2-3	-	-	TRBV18	TGTGCCAGCTCACTTTACACGGACGGGGCGGCACACACAGATACGCAGTATTTT	CASSLYTDGAAHTDTQYF
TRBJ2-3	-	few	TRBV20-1	TGCAGTGCTAGAGCTAGCACAGATACGCAGTATTTT	CSARASTDTQYF
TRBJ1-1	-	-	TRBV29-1	TGCAGCGTTGTCGGAGGGGCTGGGACTGAAGCTTTCTTT	CSVVGGAGTEAFF
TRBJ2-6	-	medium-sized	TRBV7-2	TGTGCCAGCAGACTTACTGGGGCCAACGTCCTGACTTTC	CASRLTGANVLTF
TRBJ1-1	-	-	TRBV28	TGTGCCAGCAGGGATGAAAACACTGAAGCTTTCTTT	CASRDENTEAFF
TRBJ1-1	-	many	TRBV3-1	TGTGCCAGCAGCCAATTTCCTTTGGGTGGGAACACTGAAGCTTTCTTT	CASSQFPLGGNTEAFF
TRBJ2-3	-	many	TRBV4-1	TGCGCCAGCTGGGCCGGACAAAGATCAGATACGCAGTATTTT	CASWAGQRSDTQYF
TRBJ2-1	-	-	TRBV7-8	TGTGCCAGCAGCTTAAGGGGGGCGACCTACAATGAGCAGTTCTTC	CASSLRGATYNEQFF
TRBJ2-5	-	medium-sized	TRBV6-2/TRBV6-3	TGTGCCAGCAGTTCCCCAGGTGGGACCCAGTACTTC	CASSSPGGTQYF
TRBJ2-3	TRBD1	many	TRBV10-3	TGTGCCATCGCTCAGGGGGTCACAGATACGCAGTATTTT	CAIAQGVTDTQYF
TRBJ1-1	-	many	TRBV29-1	TGCAGCGTAATAACTTACAAGGCTGAAGCTTTCTTT	CSVITYKAEAFF
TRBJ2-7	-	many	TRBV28	TGTGCCAGCAGCTTGCCGGGGTACGAGCAGTACTTC	CASSLPGYEQYF
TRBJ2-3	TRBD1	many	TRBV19	TGTGCCACGACAGGGAAGCTAGATACGCAGTATTTT	CATTGKLDTQYF
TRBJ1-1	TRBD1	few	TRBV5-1	TGCGCCAACCCGGACAGGGGGCGACACCCTGTGGGCACTGAAGCTTTCTTT	CANPDRGRHPVGTEAFF
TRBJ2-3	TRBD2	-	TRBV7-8	TGTGCCAGCAGCTTAGTGTTCAGCGGGAGGGCCGAAGATACGCAGTATTTT	CASSLVFSGRAEDTQYF
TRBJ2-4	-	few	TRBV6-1	TGTGCCAGCAGTGACGTGGTTCAGGACATTCAGTACTTC	CASSDVVQDIQYF
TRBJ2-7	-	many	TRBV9	TGTGCCAGCAGCGCCCCGAGACAGCCCTACGAGCAGTACTTC	CASSAPRQPYEQYF
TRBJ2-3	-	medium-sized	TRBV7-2	TGTGCCAGCAGCTGGGGGTGGGGCACAGATACGCAGTATTTT	CASSWGWGTDTQYF
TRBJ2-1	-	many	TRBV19	TGTGCCAGTCTACCCCTAGGCGGTGGGTCCTACAATGAGCAGTTCTTC	CASLPLGGGSYNEQFF
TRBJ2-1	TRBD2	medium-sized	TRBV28	TGTGCCAGCAGTTTAGCGGGAGACTGGAATGAGCAGTTCTTC	CASSLAGDWNEQFF
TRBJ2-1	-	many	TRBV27	TGTGCCAGCAGTCCGGGGTCTCGAGGGGATGAGCAGTTCTTC	CASSPGSRGDEQFF
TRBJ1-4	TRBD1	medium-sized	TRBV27	TGTGCCAGCAGTTATGGGACAGGGGGAGAAAAACTGTTTTTT	CASSYGTGGEKLFF
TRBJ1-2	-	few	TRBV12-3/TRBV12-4	TGTGCCAGCAGTGCCGCCCCGCCCTATGGCTACACCTTC	CASSAAPPYGYTF
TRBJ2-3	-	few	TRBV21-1	TGTGCCAGCAGCAAAGGACATTACCAACCAGATACGCAGTATTTT	CASSKGHYQPDTQYF
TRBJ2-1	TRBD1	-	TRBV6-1	TGTGCCAGCAGCCCAGACAGGGGAAGATCAAATGAGCAGTTCTTC	CASSPDRGRSNEQFF
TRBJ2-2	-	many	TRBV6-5	TGTGCCAGCACAAGAGGACAGTCGAACACCGGGGAGCTGTTTTTT	CASTRGQSNTGELFF
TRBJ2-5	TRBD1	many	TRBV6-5	TGTGCCAGCAGTTACGGGGGGACAGGGGAGTGCCAAGAGACCCAGTACTTC	CASSYGGTGECQETQYF
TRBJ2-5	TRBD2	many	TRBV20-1	TGCAGTGCTAGCCCGGGACTAGCGGGTCACAGGGGGGAGACCCAGTACTTC	CSASPGLAGHRGETQYF
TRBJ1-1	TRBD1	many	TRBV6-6	TGTGCCAGCACCTCCGGGGACAGGGTTCAGTACACTGAAGCTTTCTTT	CASTSGDRVQYTEAFF
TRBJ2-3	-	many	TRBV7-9	TGTGCCAGCAGCTCGAACAGGGGGGGTAGCACAGATACGCAGTATTTT	CASSSNRGGSTDTQYF
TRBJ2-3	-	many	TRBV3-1	TGTGCCAGCAGCCCAGCGGGTGGGACTTGGAGCACAGATACGCAGTATTTT	CASSPAGGTWSTDTQYF
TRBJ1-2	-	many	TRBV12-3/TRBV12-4	TGTGCCAGCAGTTTAGGTACCGGGGCTTTATCTGGCTACACCTTC	CASSLGTGALSGYTF
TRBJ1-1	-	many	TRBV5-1	TGCGCCAGCAGCTTGGGGGGGGCAGGAGGAGGTTTCCCCGAAGCTTTCTTT	CASSLGGAGGGFPEAFF
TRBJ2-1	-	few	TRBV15	TGTGCCACCCAGAGCATGACGGGAGCGATCAATGAGCAGTTCTTC	CATQSMTGAINEQFF
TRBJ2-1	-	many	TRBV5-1	TGCGCCAGCAGCACCGCCGGGTCCTCCATGTCCAATGAGCAGTTCTTC	CASSTAGSSMSNEQFF
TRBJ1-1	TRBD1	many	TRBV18	TGTGCCACGACCCGGCAGGAGGGACAGCTGAACACTGAAGCTTTCTTT	CATTRQEGQLNTEAFF